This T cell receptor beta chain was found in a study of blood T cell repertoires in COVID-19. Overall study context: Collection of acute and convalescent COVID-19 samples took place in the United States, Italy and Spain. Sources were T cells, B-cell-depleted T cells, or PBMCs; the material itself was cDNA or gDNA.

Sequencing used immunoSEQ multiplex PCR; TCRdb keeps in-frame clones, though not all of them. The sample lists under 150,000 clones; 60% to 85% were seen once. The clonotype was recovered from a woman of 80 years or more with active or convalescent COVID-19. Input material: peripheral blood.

The CDR3 bases are TGCGCCAGCAGCTTGGGGCTAGCGAGCCAAGAGACCCAGTACTTC. Its protein is CASSLGLASQETQYF. The chain links TRBV5-1 to TRBJ2-5; D is perhaps TRBD2 (6 bases). The CDR3 is made up of 15 amino acids. CDR1 SGHRS and CDR2 YFSETQ come from the germline V gene. The V end lost 0 bases, the J end lost 1 base, and 10 bases lay between the germline ends.